This passage covers 22 T cell receptor beta chains from one sample sequenced in a study of cytomegalovirus exposure and HLA in healthy donors (dated by TCRdb to about 2017). Receptors were amplified or captured by the immunoSEQ multiplex PCR assay. A mixture of 60 forward primers for TCR Vbeta segments and 13 reverse primers for TCR Jbeta segments was used in the multiplex PCR. In its TCRdb copy, this immuneACCESS table keeps in-frame sequences only and misses some clones. Where compared with another copy, unresolved V genes explain less than half of these, and the others have no known cause. The table for this sample lists more than 150,000 clones; roughly 90% of them were counted only once. Around 0.21% of the sample belongs to the ten largest clones. Input material: PBMCs. These receptors were obtained from a girl less than two years old in good health and CMV-seronegative.

The chain uses TRBV12-2 and TRBJ2-7; TRBD2 is the table's D call and was not checked against the DNA. TRBV12-2 is labeled a pseudogene. The CDR3 extends over 21 amino acids. The CDR3: CASRLETGGECGRVYRYEQYF. DNA of the CDR3: TGTGCAAGTCGCTTAGAGACGGGGGGCGAGTGCGGGAGAGTGTATAGGTACGAGCAGTACTTC.

This chain uses TRBV2 with TRBJ2-1; D is unresolved. The germline V gene encodes CDR1 SNHLY and CDR2 FYNNEI. The V and J ends lost 6 bases and 8 bases respectively, with 11 bases between them. This CDR3 comprises 12 residues. The CDR3 DNA is TGTGCCAGCAGCAGAGACTTCGATGAGCAGTTCTTC. As protein: CASSRDFDEQFF.

V and J are TRBV29-1 and TRBJ2-7; D not certain. CDR1 is SQVTM, CDR2 ANQGSEA, per germline. With 7 bases removed from V and 6 bases from J, the gap between germline ends came to 19 bases. The CDR3 is 13 residues long. CDR3 DNA sequence: TGCAGCGCGTCTCCCCTTGAAACCGGCGAGCAGTACTTC. This codes for CSASPLETGEQYF.

The V and J genes are TRBV7-8 and TRBJ1-6, with D possibly being TRBD1 (5 bases). This CDR3 comprises 18 residues. V shed 4 bases and J shed 4 bases, with 20 bases lying between them. The V gene's germline CDR1 is SGHVS and CDR2 FQNEAQ. The CDR3 spells CASSSQLMRGGYNSPLHF. In DNA, the CDR3 is TGTGCCAGCAGCTCTCAGCTGATGCGGGGGGGATATAATTCACCCCTCCACTTT.

This clone was picked up one time. The chain employs TRBV20-1 and TRBJ1-4, with D hard to call. This CDR3 region has 11 residues. Germline V gene lookup returns CDR1 DFQATT and CDR2 SNEGSKA (reference sequence). V shed 4 bases and J shed 8 bases, with 8 bases lying between them. The CDR3 DNA reads as TGCAGTGCTAAATCACGGGAAAAACTGTTTTTT. Its protein is CSAKSREKLFF.

The rearrangement uses TRBV6-5 and TRBJ2-1; a possible D gene is TRBD1 (5 bases). V gave up 7 bases and J gave up 3 bases, with 7 bases separating them. CDR1 is MNHEY, CDR2 SVGAGI, per germline. The CDR3 extends over 12 amino acids. DNA of the CDR3: TGTGCCAGCAAAGGACACTACAATGAGCAGTTCTTC. Protein product: CASKGHYNEQFF.

The rearrangement links TRBV7-2 to TRBJ2-7; TRBD2 aligns across 9 bases. The CDR3 runs 16 residues. The V segment lost 3 bases and the J segment 3 bases; nucleotides outside the gene matches: 9. Germline V gives CDR1 SGHTA, CDR2 FQGNSA. CDR3 amino acids: CASSLGAAGGLYEQYF. The DNA for the CDR3 is TGTGCCAGCAGCTTGGGGGCGGCGGGAGGGCTCTACGAGCAGTACTTC.

Details on this clone: Germline is not matched at one junction end, which may reflect a read error. CDR3 region: CPRTQEYNEQFF. The CDR3 DNA reads TGTCCCAGAACCCAAGAGTACAATGAGCAGTTCTTC. V gene TRBV6-1 combines with J gene TRBJ2-1; D not resolved. This CDR3 is built from 12 residues. Germline CDR1 reads MNHNS; CDR2 reads SASEGT.

V gene TRBV19 combines with J gene TRBJ1-2, with no clear D. The CDR3 totals 14 residues. Per the germline V gene, CDR1 is LNHDA and CDR2 is SQIVND (reference sequence). V was clipped by 3 bases and J by 2 bases, with 10 bases between them. As DNA, the CDR3 is TGTGCCAGTAGTATTGGAGGGAGCAACTATGGCTACACCTTC. This translates into CASSIGGSNYGYTF.

This chain links TRBV20-1 with TRBJ2-5, with a possible D match to TRBD1 (6 bases). The CDR3 is 11 amino acids. In germline, CDR1 is DFQATT, CDR2 SNEGSKA (reference sequence). The CDR3 DNA reads TGCAGCGTGACAGGTCAAGAGACCCAGTACTTC. Translated, it gives CSVTGQETQYF.

The CDR3 DNA reads TGTGCCTGGTATGATCGGGGGGGCGTGGATGAGCAGTTCTTC. Encoded protein: CAWYDRGGVDEQFF. The rearrangement uses TRBV30 and TRBJ2-1; 8 nucleotides agree with TRBD2. The J segment lost 8 bases and the V segment lost 5 bases, leaving 11 bases of the junction unmatched. The CDR3 is made up of 14 amino acids. The germline V gene encodes CDR1 GTSNPN and CDR2 SVGIG (reference sequence).

CDR3 in DNA: TGTGCCAGCAGTTTAGGGCCGGGACTCCCCTACGAGCAGTACTTC. It translates to CASSLGPGLPYEQYF. The V gene is TRBV27, the J gene TRBJ2-7; perhaps TRBD2 as D (6 bases). Per germline, CDR1 MNHEY and CDR2 SMNVEV (reference sequence). CDR3 length: 15 residues. The germline V and J ends were trimmed by 2 bases and 2 bases, with 13 bases remaining between them.

The gene calls are TRBV5-1 and TRBJ2-7; the match to TRBD2 covers 10 bases. Germline V gene lookup returns CDR1 SGHRS and CDR2 YFSETQ. This CDR3 spans 15 amino acids. V dropped 3 bases and J dropped 3; count of bases not matched to a gene: 6. The CDR3 spells CASSSVAGGSYEQYF. The CDR3 DNA reads as TGCGCCAGCAGCTCGGTAGCGGGGGGCAGCTACGAGCAGTACTTC.

The chain links TRBV4-3 to TRBJ2-1; 7 bases fit TRBD1. CDR1 LGHNA and CDR2 YSLEER come from the germline V gene. The CDR3 contains 17 residues. V lost 0 bases, J lost 4 bases, and 9 bases stayed unmatched. CDR3 bases: TGCGCCAGCAGCCAAGATTCAGGGGGAGCCTTGTACAATGAGCAGTTCTTC. Its translation: CASSQDSGGALYNEQFF.

The chain recombines TRBV4-2 with TRBJ2-7, with D maybe TRBD2 (6 bases). Between the trimmed V and J ends, which lost 1 base and 2 bases, there was a span of 12 bases. The CDR3 loop spans 15 amino acids. The germline V gene encodes CDR1 LGHNA and CDR2 YNFKEQ. Here the CDR3 reads CASSQVTSQTYEQYF. The CDR3 DNA reads TGTGCCAGCAGCCAAGTGACTAGTCAAACCTACGAGCAGTACTTC.

The rearrangement links TRBV6-6 to TRBJ2-3; 7 positions match TRBD1. Germline CDR1 and CDR2: MNHNY and SVGAGI (reference sequence). The CDR3 consists of 14 residues. V shed 6 bases and J 2 bases; nucleotides not matched to a gene: 5. The CDR3 bases are TGTGCCAGCAGCCTCGGGACAGTCACAGATACGCAGTATTTT. This encodes CASSLGTVTDTQYF.

The chain has TRBV9 and TRBJ2-3; tentatively, D is TRBD2 (5 bases). This CDR3 has 16 amino acids. Germline CDR1 reads SGDLS; CDR2 reads YYNGEE. Trimming cost V 3 bases and J 5 bases, with 19 bases left between them. CDR3 sequence (DNA): TGTGCCAGCAGCGCATCCGGGAAGATAGGCAGAGATACGCAGTATTTT. Translation: CASSASGKIGRDTQYF.

The chain is built from TRBV19 and TRBJ1-2; TRBD1 matches at 11 bases. CDR1 and CDR2 (germline): LNHDA, SQIVND (reference sequence). The CDR3 covers 14 residues. V was clipped by 3 bases and J by 8 bases; unmatched bases: 5. CDR3 in DNA: TGTGCCAGTAGTATCCCGGACAGGGGGCGCGGCTACACCTTC. As protein: CASSIPDRGRGYTF.

This chain uses TRBV12-2 with TRBJ1-2; TRBD1 is the table's D call, not checked against the DNA. TRBV12-2 is described as a pseudogene. This CDR3 spans 14 amino acids. The CDR3 DNA reads TGTGCAAGTCGCTTAGCGACATACGGCTATGGCTACACCTTC. This sequence encodes CASRLATYGYGYTF.

This clone was seen once. The V and J genes are TRBV9 and TRBJ2-1, with 8 bases that match TRBD2. This CDR3 contains 14 residues. In germline, CDR1 is SGDLS, CDR2 YYNGEE. V shed 6 bases and J 4 bases; nucleotides not matched to a gene: 6. CDR3 residues: CASNNGGEYNEQFF. Here the CDR3 DNA reads TGTGCCAGCAATAACGGGGGGGAGTACAATGAGCAGTTCTTC. Full variable domain (remainder filled in from reference TRBV9 and TRBJ2-1): DSGVTQTPKHLITATGQRVTLRCSPRSGDLSVYWYQQSLDQGLQFLIQYYNGEERAKGNILERFSAQQFPDLHSELNLSSLELGDSALYFCASNNGGEYNEQFFGPGTRLTVL.

CDR3 bases: TGTGCCAGTACTAGCACAGATACGCAGTATTTT. It yields the protein CASTSTDTQYF. V gene TRBV28 combines with J gene TRBJ2-3; D remains ambiguous. Trimming pared 9 bases from V and 0 bases from J, leaving 4 bases between. Germline loops: CDR1 MDHEN, CDR2 SYDVKM. The CDR3 spans 11 residues.

The V call is TRBV29-1, the J call TRBJ1-1; the D is unclear. Germline CDR1 is SQVTM and CDR2 is ANQGSEA. V shed 7 bases and J shed 0 bases, with 15 bases lying between them. The CDR3 has 14 amino acids. The CDR3 DNA reads as TGCAGCGGAAAAGGCGGAACCATGAACACTGAAGCTTTCTTT. It specifies CSGKGGTMNTEAFF. The whole variable domain, filled in from reference TRBV29-1 and TRBJ1-1, reads SAVISQKPSRDICQRGTSLTIQCQVDSQVTMMFWYRQQPGQSLTLIATANQGSEATYESGFVIDKFPISRPNLTFSTLTVSNMSPEDSSIYLCSGKGGTMNTEAFFGQGTRLTVV.